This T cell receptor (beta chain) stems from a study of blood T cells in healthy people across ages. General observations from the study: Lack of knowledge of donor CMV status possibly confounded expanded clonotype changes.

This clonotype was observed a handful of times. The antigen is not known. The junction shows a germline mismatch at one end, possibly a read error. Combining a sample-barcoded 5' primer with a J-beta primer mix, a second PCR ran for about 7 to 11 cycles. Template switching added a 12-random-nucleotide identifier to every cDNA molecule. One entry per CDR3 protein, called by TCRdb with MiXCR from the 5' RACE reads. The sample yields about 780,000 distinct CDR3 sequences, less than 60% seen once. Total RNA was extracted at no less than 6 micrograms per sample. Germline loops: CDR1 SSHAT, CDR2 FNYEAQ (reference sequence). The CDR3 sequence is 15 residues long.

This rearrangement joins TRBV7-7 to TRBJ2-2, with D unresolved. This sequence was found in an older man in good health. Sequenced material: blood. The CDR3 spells CASRNLSLASGELFF. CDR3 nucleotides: TGTGCTAGCAGAAACCTTTCTCTGGCGTCCGGGGAGCTGTTTTTT.